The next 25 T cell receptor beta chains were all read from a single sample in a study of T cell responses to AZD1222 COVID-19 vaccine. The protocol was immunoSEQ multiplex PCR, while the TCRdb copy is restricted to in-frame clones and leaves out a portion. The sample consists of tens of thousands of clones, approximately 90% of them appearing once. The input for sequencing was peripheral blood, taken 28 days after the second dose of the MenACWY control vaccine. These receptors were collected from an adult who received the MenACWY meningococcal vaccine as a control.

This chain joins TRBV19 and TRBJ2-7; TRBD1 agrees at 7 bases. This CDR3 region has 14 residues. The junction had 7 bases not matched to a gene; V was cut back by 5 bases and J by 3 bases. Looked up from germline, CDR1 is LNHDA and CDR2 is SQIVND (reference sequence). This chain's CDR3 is CASSQPGQSYEQYF. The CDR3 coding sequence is TGTGCCAGTAGTCAACCGGGACAGAGCTACGAGCAGTACTTC.

The CDR3 nucleotides are TGTGCCAGCAGTTTGAACAATCAGCCCCAGCATTTT. Its translation is CASSLNNQPQHF. This chain uses TRBV12-3 or TRBV12-4 with TRBJ1-5, with D unclear. This CDR3 has 12 residues. V was trimmed by 3 bases and J by 3 bases, leaving 3 bases between them.

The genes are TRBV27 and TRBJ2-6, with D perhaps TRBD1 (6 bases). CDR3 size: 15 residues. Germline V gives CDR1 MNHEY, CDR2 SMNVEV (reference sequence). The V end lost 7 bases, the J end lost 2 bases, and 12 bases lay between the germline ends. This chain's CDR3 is CASTRAGAGANVLTF. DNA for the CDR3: TGTGCCAGCACCCGAGCAGGGGCTGGGGCCAACGTCCTGACTTTC. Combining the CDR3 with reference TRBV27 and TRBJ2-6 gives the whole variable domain EAQVTQNPRYLITVTGKKLTVTCSQNMNHEYMSWYRQDPGLGLRQIYYSMNVEVTDKGDVPEGYKVSRKEKRNFPLILESPSPNQTSLYFCASTRAGAGANVLTFGAGSRLTVL.

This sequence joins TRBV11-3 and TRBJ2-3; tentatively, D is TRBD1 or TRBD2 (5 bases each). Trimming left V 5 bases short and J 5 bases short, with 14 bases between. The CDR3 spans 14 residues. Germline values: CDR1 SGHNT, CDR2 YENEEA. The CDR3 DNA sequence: TGTGCCAGCAGCCCGGGGACCCTCCGAGATACGCAGTATTTT. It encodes CASSPGTLRDTQYF.

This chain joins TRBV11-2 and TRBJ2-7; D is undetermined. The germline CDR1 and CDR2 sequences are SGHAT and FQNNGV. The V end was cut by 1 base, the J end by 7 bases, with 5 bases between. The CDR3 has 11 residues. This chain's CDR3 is CASSLVLEQYF. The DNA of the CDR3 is TGTGCCAGCAGCTTAGTCCTTGAGCAGTACTTC.

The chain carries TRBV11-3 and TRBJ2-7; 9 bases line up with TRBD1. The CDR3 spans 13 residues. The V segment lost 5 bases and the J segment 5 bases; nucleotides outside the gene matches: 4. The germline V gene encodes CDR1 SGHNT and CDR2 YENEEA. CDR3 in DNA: TGTGCCAGCAGCACACGGACAGGGGACGAGCAGTACTTC. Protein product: CASSTRTGDEQYF.

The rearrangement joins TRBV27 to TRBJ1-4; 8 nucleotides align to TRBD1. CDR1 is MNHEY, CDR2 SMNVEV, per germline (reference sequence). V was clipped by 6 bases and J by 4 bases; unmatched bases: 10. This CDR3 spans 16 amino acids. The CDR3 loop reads CASSPDRGSGNEKLFF. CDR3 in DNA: TGTGCCAGCAGCCCTGACAGGGGAAGCGGTAATGAAAAACTGTTTTTT.

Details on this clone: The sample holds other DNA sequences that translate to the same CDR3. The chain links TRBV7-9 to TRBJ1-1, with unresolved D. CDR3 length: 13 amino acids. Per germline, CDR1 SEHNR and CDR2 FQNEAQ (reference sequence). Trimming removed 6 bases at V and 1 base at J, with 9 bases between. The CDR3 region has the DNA TGTGCCAGCAGTTCTTTGGGGAACACTGAAGCTTTCTTT. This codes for CASSSLGNTEAFF.

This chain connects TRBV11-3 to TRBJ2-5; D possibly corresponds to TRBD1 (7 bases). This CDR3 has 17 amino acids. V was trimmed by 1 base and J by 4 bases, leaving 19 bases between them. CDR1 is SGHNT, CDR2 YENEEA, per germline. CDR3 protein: CASSLGLGRGVGETQYF. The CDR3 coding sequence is TGTGCCAGCAGCTTAGGGCTGGGCAGGGGGGTAGGAGAGACCCAGTACTTC.

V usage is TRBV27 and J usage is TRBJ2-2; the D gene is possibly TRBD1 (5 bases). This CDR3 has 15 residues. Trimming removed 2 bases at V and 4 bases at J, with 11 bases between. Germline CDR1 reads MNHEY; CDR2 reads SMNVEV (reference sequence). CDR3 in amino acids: CASSLDRGSTGELFF. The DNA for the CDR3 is TGTGCCAGCAGTTTAGATAGGGGTTCCACCGGGGAGCTGTTTTTT.

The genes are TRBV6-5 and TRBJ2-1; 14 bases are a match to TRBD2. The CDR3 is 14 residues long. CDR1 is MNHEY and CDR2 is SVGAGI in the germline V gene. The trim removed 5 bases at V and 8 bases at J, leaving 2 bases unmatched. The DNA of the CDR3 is TGTGCCAGCAGTAGACTAGCGGGGGGGGATGAGCAGTTCTTC. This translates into CASSRLAGGDEQFF.

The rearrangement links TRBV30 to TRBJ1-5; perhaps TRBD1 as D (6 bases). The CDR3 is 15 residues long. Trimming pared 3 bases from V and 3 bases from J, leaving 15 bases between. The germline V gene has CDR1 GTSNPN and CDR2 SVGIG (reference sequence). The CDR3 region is CAWSLLQGVNQPQHF. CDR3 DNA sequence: TGTGCCTGGAGCCTATTACAGGGAGTCAATCAGCCCCAGCATTTT.

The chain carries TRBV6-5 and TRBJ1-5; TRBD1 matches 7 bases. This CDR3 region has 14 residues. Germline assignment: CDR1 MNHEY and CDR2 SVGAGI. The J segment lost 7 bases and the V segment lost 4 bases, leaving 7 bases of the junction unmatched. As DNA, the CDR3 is TGTGCCAGCAGTTCCCGACAGGGATACCAGCCCCAGCATTTT. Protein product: CASSSRQGYQPQHF.

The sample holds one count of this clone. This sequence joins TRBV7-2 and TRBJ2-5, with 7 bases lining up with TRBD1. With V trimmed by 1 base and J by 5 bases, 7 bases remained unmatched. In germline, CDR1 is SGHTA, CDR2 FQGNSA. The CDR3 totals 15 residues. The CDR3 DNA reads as TGTGCCAGCAGCTTAGTAGGGGGCGAGTGGGAGACCCAGTACTTC. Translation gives CASSLVGGEWETQYF.

The CDR3 DNA sequence: TGTGCCTGGGGCGCCCTTCCCTATGGCTACACCTTC. It codes for CAWGALPYGYTF. The chain recombines TRBV30 with TRBJ1-2, with no clear D. Trimming pared 5 bases from V and 4 bases from J, leaving 11 bases between. Germline CDR1 reads GTSNPN; CDR2 reads SVGIG (reference sequence). CDR3 length: 12 residues.

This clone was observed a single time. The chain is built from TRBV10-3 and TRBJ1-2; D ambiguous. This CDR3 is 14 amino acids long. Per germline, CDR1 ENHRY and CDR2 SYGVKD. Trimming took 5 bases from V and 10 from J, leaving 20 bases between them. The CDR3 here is CAISSGIWYLDYTF. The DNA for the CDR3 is TGTGCCATCAGTTCGGGGATTTGGTATCTCGACTACACCTTC.

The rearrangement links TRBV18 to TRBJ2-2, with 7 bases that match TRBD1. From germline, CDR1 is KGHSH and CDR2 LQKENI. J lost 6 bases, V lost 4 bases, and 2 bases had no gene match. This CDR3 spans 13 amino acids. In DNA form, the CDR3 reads TGTGCCAGCTCACTCGACAGGGCCGGGGAGCTGTTTTTT. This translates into CASSLDRAGELFF.

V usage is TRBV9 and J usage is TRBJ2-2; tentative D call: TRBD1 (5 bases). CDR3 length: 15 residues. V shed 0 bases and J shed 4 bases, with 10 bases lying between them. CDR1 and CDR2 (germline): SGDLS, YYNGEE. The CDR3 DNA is TGTGCCAGCAGCGTAGTGGCAGACAGCACCGGGGAGCTGTTTTTT. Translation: CASSVVADSTGELFF.

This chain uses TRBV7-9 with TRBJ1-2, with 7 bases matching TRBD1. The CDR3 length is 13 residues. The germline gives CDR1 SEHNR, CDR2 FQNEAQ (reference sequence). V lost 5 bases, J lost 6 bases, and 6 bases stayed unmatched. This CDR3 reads CASSETGTDGYTF. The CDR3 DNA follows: TGTGCCAGCAGCGAGACAGGGACCGATGGCTACACCTTC.

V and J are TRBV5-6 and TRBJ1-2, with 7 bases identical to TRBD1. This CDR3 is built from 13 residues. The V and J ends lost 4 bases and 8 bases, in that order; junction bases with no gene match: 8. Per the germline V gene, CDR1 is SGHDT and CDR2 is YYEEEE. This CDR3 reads CASSITGDRGYTF. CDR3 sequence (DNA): TGTGCCAGCAGCATAACCGGGGACAGAGGCTACACCTTC.

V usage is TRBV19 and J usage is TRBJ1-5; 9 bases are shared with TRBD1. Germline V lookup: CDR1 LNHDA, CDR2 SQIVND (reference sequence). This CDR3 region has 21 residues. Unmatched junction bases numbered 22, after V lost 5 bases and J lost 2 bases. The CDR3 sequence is CASSWGGYGTGINRGNQPQHF. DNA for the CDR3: TGTGCCAGTAGTTGGGGGGGGTACGGGACAGGGATTAATAGAGGCAATCAGCCCCAGCATTTT.

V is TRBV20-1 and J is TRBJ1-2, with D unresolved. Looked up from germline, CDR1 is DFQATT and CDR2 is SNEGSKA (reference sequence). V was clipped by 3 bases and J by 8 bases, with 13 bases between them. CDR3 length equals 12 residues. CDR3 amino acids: CSASRDSGGYTF. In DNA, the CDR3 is TGCAGTGCTAGTCGTGACTCGGGGGGCTACACCTTC.

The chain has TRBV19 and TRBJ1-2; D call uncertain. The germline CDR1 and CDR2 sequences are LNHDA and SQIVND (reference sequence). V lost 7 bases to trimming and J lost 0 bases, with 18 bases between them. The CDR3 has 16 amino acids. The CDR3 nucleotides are TGTGCCAGTACCCCAATACCCGTCGCCGCTAACTATGGCTACACCTTC. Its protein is CASTPIPVAANYGYTF.

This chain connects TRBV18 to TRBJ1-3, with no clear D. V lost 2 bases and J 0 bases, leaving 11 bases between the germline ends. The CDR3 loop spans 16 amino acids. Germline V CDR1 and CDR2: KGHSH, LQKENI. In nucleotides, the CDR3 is TGTGCCAGCTCACCAGGATCAACGAACTCTGGAAACACCATATATTTT. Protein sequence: CASSPGSTNSGNTIYF.

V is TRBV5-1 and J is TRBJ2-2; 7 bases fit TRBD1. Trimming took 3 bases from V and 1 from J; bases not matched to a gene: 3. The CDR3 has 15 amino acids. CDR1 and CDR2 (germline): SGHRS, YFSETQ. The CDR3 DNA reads TGCGCCAGCAGCTCCCGGGACAGGAACACCGGGGAGCTGTTTTTT. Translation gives CASSSRDRNTGELFF.